These T cell receptor beta chains were read from a single sample in a study of blood T cell repertoires in COVID-19. Only in-frame clones appear in the TCRdb table, and some are missing; sequencing was by immunoSEQ multiplex PCR. Altogether tens of thousands of clones are present, around 85% being singletons, with the ten largest covering less than 20%. The sample was peripheral blood. These receptors came from a human donor in a cohort sampled during active COVID-19. Each CDR3 is given with its conserved first and last residue. A D gene is named only where the DNA matches it firmly. Not all rows give a size; the values are once, few, many and, for expanded clones, a class.

D | size | J | V | CDR3 | DNA
TRBD1 | once | TRBJ1-5 | TRBV19 | CASWDRGGYSNQPQHF | TGTGCCAGTTGGGACAGGGGAGGATATAGCAATCAGCCCCAGCATTTT
- | - | TRBJ1-1 | TRBV18 | CASSSGGSAFF | TGTGCCAGCTCATCGGGGGGATCAGCTTTCTTT
- | - | TRBJ2-7 | TRBV25-1 | CASSARGNYEQYF | TGTGCCAGCAGTGCCAGGGGAAACTACGAGCAGTACTTC
TRBD2 | - | TRBJ2-3 | TRBV18 | CASSPPALAGDTQYF | TGTGCCAGCTCACCACCGGCCCTAGCGGGAGATACGCAGTATTTT
TRBD2 | - | TRBJ2-1 | TRBV24-1 | CATSDQTSGAPFEQFF | TGTGCCACCAGTGACCAGACTAGCGGAGCCCCCTTTGAGCAGTTCTTC
TRBD2 | - | TRBJ2-1 | TRBV19 | CASSLGLAYNEQFF | TGTGCCAGTAGTTTGGGACTAGCGTACAATGAGCAGTTCTTC
TRBD1 | - | TRBJ1-1 | TRBV6-6 | CASSQGQGYEAFF | TGTGCCAGCAGCCAGGGACAGGGCTATGAAGCTTTCTTT
- | - | TRBJ1-3 | TRBV5-5 | CASSLALGLGGNTIYF | TGTGCCAGCAGCTTGGCTCTAGGACTGGGGGGAAACACCATATATTTT
TRBD1 | once | TRBJ1-6 | TRBV19 | CASSIQGAQRSPLHF | TGTGCCAGTAGTATACAGGGGGCGCAACGGTCACCCCTCCACTTT
TRBD2 | - | TRBJ2-7 | TRBV3-1/TRBV3-2 | CASSQGLAGLQGEQYF | TGTGCCAGCAGCCAAGGTCTAGCGGGGCTACAGGGCGAGCAGTACTTC
TRBD1 | - | TRBJ1-5 | TRBV2 | CASTGTDNSNQPQHF | TGTGCCAGCACTGGGACAGATAATAGCAATCAGCCCCAGCATTTT
TRBD1 | few | TRBJ1-5 | TRBV2 | CASSVNRDRGSYSNQPQHF | TGTGCCAGCAGTGTAAACCGGGACAGGGGTTCTTATAGCAATCAGCCCCAGCATTTT
- | - | TRBJ2-5 | TRBV28 | CASSSGVQETQYF | TGTGCCAGCAGTTCCGGGGTACAAGAGACCCAGTACTTC
TRBD1 | few | TRBJ2-7 | TRBV7-9 | CASSPDQGAFFEQYF | TGTGCCAGCAGCCCCGATCAGGGGGCGTTCTTCGAGCAGTACTTC
- | - | TRBJ2-5 | TRBV7-8 | CASFPSGQGMKTQYF | TGTGCCAGCTTCCCTTCGGGGCAGGGGATGAAGACCCAGTACTTC
- | - | TRBJ2-5 | TRBV3-1/TRBV3-2 | CASSQGAGRPETQYF | TGTGCCAGCAGCCAAGGGGCGGGCCGGCCAGAGACCCAGTACTTC
- | - | TRBJ2-1 | TRBV27 | CASNLQGINSNEQFF | TGTGCCAGCAACCTCCAGGGTATAAATTCCAATGAGCAGTTCTTC